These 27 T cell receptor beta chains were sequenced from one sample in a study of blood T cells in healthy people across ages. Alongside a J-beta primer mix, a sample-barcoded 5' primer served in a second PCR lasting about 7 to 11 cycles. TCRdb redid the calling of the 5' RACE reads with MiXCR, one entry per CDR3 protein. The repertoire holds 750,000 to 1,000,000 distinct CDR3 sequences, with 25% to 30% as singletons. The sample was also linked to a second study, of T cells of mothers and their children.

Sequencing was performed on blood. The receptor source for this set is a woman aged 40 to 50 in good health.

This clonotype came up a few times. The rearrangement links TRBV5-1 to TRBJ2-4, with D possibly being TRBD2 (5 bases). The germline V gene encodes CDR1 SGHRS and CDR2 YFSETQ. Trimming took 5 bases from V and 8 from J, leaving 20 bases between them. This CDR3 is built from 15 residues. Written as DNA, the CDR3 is TGCGCCAGCAGGCCCGAGTCCACTACTAGGGACATTCAGTACTTC. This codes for CASRPESTTRDIQYF.

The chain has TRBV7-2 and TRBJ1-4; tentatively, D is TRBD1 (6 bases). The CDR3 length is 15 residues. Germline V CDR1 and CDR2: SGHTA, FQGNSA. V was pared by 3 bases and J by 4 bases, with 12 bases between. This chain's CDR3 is CASSFPTGFNEKLFF. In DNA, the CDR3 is TGTGCCAGCAGCTTTCCGACAGGCTTTAATGAAAAACTGTTTTTT.

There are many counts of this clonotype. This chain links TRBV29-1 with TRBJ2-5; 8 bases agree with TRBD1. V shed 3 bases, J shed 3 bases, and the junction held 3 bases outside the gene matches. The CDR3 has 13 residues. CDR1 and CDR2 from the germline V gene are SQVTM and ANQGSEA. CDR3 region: CSVEQTGEETQYF. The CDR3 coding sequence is TGCAGCGTTGAGCAGACAGGGGAAGAGACCCAGTACTTC.

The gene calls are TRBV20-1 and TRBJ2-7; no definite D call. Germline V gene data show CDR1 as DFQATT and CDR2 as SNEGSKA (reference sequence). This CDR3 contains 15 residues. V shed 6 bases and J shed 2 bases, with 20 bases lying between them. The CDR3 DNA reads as TGCAGTGCCCCGGGCGGTACAGTCTCAGCCTACGAGCAGTACTTC. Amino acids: CSAPGGTVSAYEQYF.

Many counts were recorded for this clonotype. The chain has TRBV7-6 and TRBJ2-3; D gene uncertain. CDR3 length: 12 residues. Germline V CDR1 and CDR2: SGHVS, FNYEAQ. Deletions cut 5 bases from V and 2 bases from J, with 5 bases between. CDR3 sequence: CASSDFTDTQYF. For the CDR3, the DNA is TGTGCCAGCAGCGATTTCACAGATACGCAGTATTTT.

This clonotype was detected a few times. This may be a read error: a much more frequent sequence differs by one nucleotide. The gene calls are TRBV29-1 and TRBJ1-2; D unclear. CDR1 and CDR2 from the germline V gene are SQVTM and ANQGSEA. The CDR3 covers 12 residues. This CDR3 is CSGEVQNYGYTF. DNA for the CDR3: TGCAGCGGTGAAGTCCAGAACTATGGCTACACCTTC. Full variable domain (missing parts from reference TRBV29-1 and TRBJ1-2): SAVISQKPSRDICQRGTSLTIQCQVDSQVTMMFWYRQQPGQSLTLIATANQGSEATYESGFVIDKFPISRPNLTFSTLTVSNMSPEDSSIYLCSGEVQNYGYTFGSGTRLTVV.

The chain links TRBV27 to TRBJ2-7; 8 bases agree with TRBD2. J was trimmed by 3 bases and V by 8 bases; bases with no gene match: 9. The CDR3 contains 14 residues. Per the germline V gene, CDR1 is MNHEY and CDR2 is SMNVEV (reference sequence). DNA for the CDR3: TGTGCCAGCGGGATTAGCGGGGAGTTCTACGAGCAGTACTTC. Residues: CASGISGEFYEQYF.

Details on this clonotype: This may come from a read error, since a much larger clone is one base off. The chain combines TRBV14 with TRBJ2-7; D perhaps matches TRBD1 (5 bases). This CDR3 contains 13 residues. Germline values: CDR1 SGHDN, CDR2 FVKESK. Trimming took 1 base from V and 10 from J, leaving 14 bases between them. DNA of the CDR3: TGTGCCAGCAGCCAAGTCCCAAGACAGCTCCAGTACTTC. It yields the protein CASSQVPRQLQYF.

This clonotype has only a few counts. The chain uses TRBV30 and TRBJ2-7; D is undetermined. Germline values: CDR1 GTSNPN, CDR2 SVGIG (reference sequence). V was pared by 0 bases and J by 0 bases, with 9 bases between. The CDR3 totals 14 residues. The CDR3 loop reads CAWSVLVSSYEQYF. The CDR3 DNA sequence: TGTGCCTGGAGTGTACTGGTTAGCTCCTACGAGCAGTACTTC.

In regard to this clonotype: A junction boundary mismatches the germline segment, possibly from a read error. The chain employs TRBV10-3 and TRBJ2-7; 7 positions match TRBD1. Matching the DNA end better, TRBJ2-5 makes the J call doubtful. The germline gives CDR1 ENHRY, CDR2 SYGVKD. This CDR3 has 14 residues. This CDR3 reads CATSEAGGEETQYF. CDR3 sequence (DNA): TGTGCCACCAGTGAAGCAGGGGGAGAGGAGACCCAGTACTTC.

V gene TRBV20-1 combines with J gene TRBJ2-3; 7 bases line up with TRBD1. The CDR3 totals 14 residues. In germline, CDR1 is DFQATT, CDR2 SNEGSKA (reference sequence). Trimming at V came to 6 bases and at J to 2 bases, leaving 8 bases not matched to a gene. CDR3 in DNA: TGCAGTGCCACACAGGGGTCCCTCACAGATACGCAGTATTTT. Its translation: CSATQGSLTDTQYF.

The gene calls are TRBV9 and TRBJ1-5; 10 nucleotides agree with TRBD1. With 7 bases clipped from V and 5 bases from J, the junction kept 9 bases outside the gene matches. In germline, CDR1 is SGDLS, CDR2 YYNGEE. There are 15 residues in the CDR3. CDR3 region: CASGKGDRGYQPQHF. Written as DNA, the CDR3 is TGTGCCAGCGGAAAAGGGGACAGGGGATATCAGCCCCAGCATTTT.

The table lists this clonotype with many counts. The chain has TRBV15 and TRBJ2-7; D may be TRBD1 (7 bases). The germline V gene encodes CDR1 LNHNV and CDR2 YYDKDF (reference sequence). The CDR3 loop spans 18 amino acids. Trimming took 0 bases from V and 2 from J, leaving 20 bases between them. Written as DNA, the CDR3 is TGTGCCACCAGCAGAGAGCGCGCGGGACAGCCGGGAACCTACGAGCAGTACTTC. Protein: CATSRERAGQPGTYEQYF.

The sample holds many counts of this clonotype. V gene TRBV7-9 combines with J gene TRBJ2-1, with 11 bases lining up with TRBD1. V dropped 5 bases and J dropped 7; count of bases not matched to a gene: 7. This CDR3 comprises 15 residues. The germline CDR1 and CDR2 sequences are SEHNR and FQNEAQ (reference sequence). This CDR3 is CASSLGQGARNEQFF. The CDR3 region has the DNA TGTGCCAGCAGCCTTGGACAGGGGGCAAGAAATGAGCAGTTCTTC.

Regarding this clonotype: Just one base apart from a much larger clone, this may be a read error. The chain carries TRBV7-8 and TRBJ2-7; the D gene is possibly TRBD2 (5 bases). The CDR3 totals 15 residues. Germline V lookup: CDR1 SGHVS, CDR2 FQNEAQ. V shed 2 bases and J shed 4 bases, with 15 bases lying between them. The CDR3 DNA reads TGTGCCAGCAGCTTAAGCGAGGGCTCCCCGTACGAGCAGTACTTC. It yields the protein CASSLSEGSPYEQYF.

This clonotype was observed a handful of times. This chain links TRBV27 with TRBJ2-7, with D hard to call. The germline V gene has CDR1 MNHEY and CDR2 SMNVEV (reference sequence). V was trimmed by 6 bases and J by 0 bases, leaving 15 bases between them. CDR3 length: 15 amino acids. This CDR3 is CASSQVDQHSYEQYF. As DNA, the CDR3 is TGTGCCAGCAGCCAGGTGGATCAGCACTCCTACGAGCAGTACTTC.

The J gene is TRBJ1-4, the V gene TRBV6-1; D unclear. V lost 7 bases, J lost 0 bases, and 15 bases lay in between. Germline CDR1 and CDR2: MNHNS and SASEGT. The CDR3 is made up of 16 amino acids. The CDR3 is CASTYPRQATNEKLFF. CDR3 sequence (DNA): TGTGCCAGCACCTACCCTCGTCAGGCAACTAATGAAAAACTGTTTTTT.

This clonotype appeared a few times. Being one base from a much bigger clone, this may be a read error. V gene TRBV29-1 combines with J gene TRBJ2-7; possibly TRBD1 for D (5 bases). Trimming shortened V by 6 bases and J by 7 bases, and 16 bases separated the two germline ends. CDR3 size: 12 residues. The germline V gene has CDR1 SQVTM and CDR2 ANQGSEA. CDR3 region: CSVEDNNNEQYF. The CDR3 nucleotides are TGCAGCGTCGAGGACAACAACAATGAGCAGTACTTC.

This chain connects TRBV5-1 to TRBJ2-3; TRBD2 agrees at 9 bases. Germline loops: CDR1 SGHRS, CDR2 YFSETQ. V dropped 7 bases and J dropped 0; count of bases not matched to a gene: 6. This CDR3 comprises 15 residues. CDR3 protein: CASARLAESTDTQYF. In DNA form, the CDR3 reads TGCGCCAGCGCGCGACTAGCGGAAAGCACAGATACGCAGTATTTT.

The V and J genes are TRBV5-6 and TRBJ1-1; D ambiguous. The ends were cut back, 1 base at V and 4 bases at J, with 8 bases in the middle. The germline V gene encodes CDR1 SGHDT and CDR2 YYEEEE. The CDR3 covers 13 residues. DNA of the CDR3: TGTGCCAGCAGCTTGTTGATCCCCACTGAAGCTTTCTTT. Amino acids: CASSLLIPTEAFF.

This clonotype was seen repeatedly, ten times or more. The CDR3 here is CSASPLSTYGYTF. CDR3 DNA sequence: TGCAGTGCCAGCCCATTGAGCACCTATGGCTACACCTTC. The chain is built from TRBV20-1 and TRBJ1-2, with D hard to call. CDR1 is DFQATT and CDR2 is SNEGSKA in the germline V gene (reference sequence). Trimming pared 6 bases from V and 4 bases from J, leaving 15 bases between. The CDR3 length is 13 residues.

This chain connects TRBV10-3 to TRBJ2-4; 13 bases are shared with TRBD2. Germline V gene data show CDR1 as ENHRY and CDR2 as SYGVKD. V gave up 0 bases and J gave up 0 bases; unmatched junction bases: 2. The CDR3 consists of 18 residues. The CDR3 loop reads CAISESLAGGRAKNIQYF. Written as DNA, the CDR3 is TGTGCCATCAGTGAGTCACTAGCGGGGGGGAGAGCCAAAAACATTCAGTACTTC.

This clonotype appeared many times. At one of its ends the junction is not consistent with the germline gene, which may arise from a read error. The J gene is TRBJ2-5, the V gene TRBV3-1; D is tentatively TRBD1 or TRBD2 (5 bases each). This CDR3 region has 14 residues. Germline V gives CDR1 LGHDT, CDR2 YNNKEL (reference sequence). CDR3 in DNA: TGTGCCAGTAGCCAAGGAGGTCGTGTAGGGGAGCAGTACTTC. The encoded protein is CASSQGGRVGEQYF.

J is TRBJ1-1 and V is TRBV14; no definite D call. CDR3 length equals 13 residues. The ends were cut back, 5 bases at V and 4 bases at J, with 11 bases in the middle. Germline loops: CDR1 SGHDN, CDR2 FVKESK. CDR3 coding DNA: TGTGCCAGCAGCGTAACGAGGGTCACTGAAGCTTTCTTT. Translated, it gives CASSVTRVTEAFF. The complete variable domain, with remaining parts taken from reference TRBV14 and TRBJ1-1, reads EAGVTQFPSHSVIEKGQTVTLRCDPISGHDNLYWYRRVMGKEIKFLLHFVKESKQDESGMPNNRFLAERTGGTYSTLKVQPAELEDSGVYFCASSVTRVTEAFFGQGTRLTVV.

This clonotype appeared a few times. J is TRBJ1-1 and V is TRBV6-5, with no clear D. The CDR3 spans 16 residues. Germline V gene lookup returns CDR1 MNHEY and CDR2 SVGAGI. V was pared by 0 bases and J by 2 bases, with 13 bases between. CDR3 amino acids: CASSYSTSTHNTEAFF. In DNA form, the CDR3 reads TGTGCCAGCAGTTACTCTACCTCGACACATAACACTGAAGCTTTCTTT.

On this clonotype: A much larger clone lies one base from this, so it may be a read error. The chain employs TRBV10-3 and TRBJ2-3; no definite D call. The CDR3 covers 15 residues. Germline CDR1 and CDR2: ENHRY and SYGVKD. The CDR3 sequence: CAISQSWGSTDTQYF. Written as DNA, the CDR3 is TGTGCCATCAGTCAGTCTTGGGGATCCACAGATACGCAGTATTTT.

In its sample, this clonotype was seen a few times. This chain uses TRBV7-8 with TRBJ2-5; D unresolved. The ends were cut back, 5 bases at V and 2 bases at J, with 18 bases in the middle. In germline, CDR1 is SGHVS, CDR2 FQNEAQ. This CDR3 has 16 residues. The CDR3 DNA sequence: TGTGCCAGCAGCCATTTTTTGGCGACGGATCAAGAGACCCAGTACTTC. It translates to CASSHFLATDQETQYF.